A selection of T cell receptor beta chains follows, all from one sample in a study of blood T cell repertoires in COVID-19. Here immunoSEQ multiplex PCR was the method, and the copy in TCRdb shows in-frame clones only, minus some. The table lists roughly 150,000 clones, around 82% of them singletons. The source material was PBMCs or T cells enriched from blood (not recorded which). The receptors here all came from a man between 40 and 49 years old who had recovered from COVID-19. Both conserved end residues are part of each CDR3.

v_call,j_call,cdr3_aa
TRBV3-1/TRBV3-2,TRBJ2-5,CASSQDLGRTPQETQYF
TRBV30,TRBJ1-2,CAWRQSAGQGGYTF
TRBV6-4,TRBJ2-2,CASSEQGLAHTGELFF
TRBV2,TRBJ1-1,CASSPTGFTEAFF
TRBV3-1/TRBV3-2,TRBJ2-1,CASSARDRRAGFF
TRBV27,TRBJ1-4,CASRTQGPGEKLFF
TRBV6-5,TRBJ2-4,CASRPQLADIQYF
TRBV5-4,TRBJ2-2,CASSLTPANTGELFF
TRBV29-1,TRBJ1-3,CSVSSTDSGNTIYF
TRBV7-9,TRBJ1-5,CASSLGGKNQPQHF
TRBV5-1,TRBJ2-3,CASSPRLAGGLGTDTQYF
TRBV14,TRBJ2-7,CASSRRDSFPSYEQYF
TRBV5-3,TRBJ1-5,CARSLPVRRRYSNQPQHF
TRBV6-5,TRBJ1-2,CASGTGDNYGYTF
TRBV18,TRBJ2-1,CASSPSSYNEQFF
TRBV11-2,TRBJ1-2,CASSTIREHLNWGYTF
TRBV18,TRBJ2-3,CASSPSSGDLYF
TRBV27,TRBJ2-3,CASSSNRGPDTQYF
TRBV23-1,TRBJ2-1,CASVGLAGALDEQFF
TRBV27,TRBJ1-5,CASRGQAGNQPQHF
TRBV6-5,TRBJ2-6,CASSYSQTSGANVLTF
TRBV5-8,TRBJ2-3,CASSLTGTSSTQYF
TRBV7-2,TRBJ2-2,CASRRGQGGTGELFF
TRBV11-2,TRBJ1-1,CAARQGWGGNTEAFF
TRBV5-4,TRBJ2-7,CASSPGLAGARYEQYF
TRBV6-5,TRBJ1-3,CASSYKNWRAGNTIYF
TRBV24-1,TRBJ2-1,CATETGSPHNEQFF
TRBV24-1,TRBJ2-3,CATSDADRQGDTQYF
TRBV7-8,TRBJ2-3,CASSPDPQTSFPQYF
TRBV9,TRBJ2-7,CASSVESSYEQYF
TRBV6-5,TRBJ1-1,CASGVQEDTEAFF
TRBV19,TRBJ1-3,CASSIGGTGGNTIYF
TRBV30,TRBJ1-2,CAWSRQGWEGNYGYTF
TRBV12-5,TRBJ1-6,CASGLQGGSPLHF
TRBV6-6,TRBJ1-5,CASSRSGTLGGNQPQHF
TRBV5-1,TRBJ1-2,CASSQDRTGYGYTF
TRBV9,TRBJ2-6,CASSVSGGGGANVLTF
TRBV19,TRBJ1-5,CASSGGRRLSNQPQHF
TRBV9,TRBJ1-1,CASSVVSGGSAEAFF
TRBV24-1,TRBJ2-4,CATSDSYPTGILKGKNIQYF
TRBV30,TRBJ1-6,CAWSSGGSYNSPLHF
TRBV5-5,TRBJ1-2,CASSLGRTYQGYTF
TRBV5-4,TRBJ1-2,CASSLSGATNYGYTF
TRBV27,TRBJ2-2,CASSIMDRGGTGELFF
TRBV6-1,TRBJ2-2,CASSDSWHTGELFF